The rows below give T cell receptor beta chains drawn from one sample of a study of cytotoxic CD8 clonotypes in ibrutinib-treated CLL. Profiled with immunoSEQ multiplex PCR; TCRdb holds only in-frame clones, not every one. Of tens of thousands of clones detected, roughly 70% appear once; the ten largest clones hold around 43%. The sequencing here drew on PBMCs, taken after 12 months of ibrutinib treatment. The receptors were sampled from a human donor with chronic lymphocytic leukemia. Both conserved end residues are part of each CDR3. A D gene is named only where the DNA matches it firmly. The size entry is marked missing in some rows and otherwise reads once, few, many or a size class.

d_call j_call clone_size v_call cdr3_aa cdr3_nt
TRBD1 TRBJ2-7 NA TRBV2 CASKGAVSSYEQYF TGTGCCAGCAAGGGGGCTGTGAGCTCCTACGAGCAGTACTTC
NA TRBJ2-2 NA TRBV7-7 CASSRAGHTGELFF TGTGCTAGCAGTCGCGCAGGGCACACCGGGGAGCTGTTTTTT
TRBD1 TRBJ2-7 NA TRBV30 CAWSHGTGEQYF TGTGCCTGGAGTCACGGGACAGGCGAGCAGTACTTC
NA TRBJ2-2 NA TRBV2 CAGLLRGARPGELFF TGTGCCGGGCTTCTCCGGGGCGCCCGACCCGGGGAGCTGTTTTTT
NA TRBJ2-2 NA TRBV7-3 CASSLDAGELFF TGTGCCAGCAGCTTAGATGCCGGGGAGCTGTTTTTT
NA TRBJ1-2 few TRBV28 CATTKDGGEGYGYTF TGTGCCACCACGAAGGATGGAGGGGAAGGCTATGGCTACACCTTC
NA TRBJ2-2 few TRBV13 CASSLRRGGVVAGELFF TGTGCCAGCAGCTTACGGCGGGGCGGGGTTGTGGCCGGGGAGCTGTTTTTT
TRBD2 TRBJ2-7 once TRBV6-6 CASSLNGEGEQYF TGTGCCAGCAGTTTGAACGGGGAGGGGGAGCAGTACTTC
NA TRBJ1-1 NA TRBV28 CASRRGPWGTEAFF TGTGCCAGCAGACGGGGACCGTGGGGCACTGAAGCTTTCTTT
NA TRBJ2-3 NA TRBV19 CASSTQGRGNTQYF TGTGCCAGTAGTACTCAGGGGAGGGGAAATACGCAGTATTTT
TRBD2 TRBJ2-1 few TRBV10-3 CAISVGTSGRASYNEQFF TGTGCCATCAGTGTGGGGACTAGCGGGAGGGCCTCTTACAATGAGCAGTTCTTC
NA TRBJ1-5 NA TRBV6-1 CASSLRGGDQPQHF TGTGCCAGCAGTCTGAGGGGCGGGGATCAGCCCCAGCATTTT
NA TRBJ2-7 few TRBV4-1 CASSQDGFGVRHEQYF TGCGCCAGCAGCCAAGATGGATTTGGGGTTCGGCACGAGCAGTACTTC
NA TRBJ1-3 NA TRBV28 CASTGPPLSGNTIYF TGTGCCAGCACCGGGCCCCCTCTCTCTGGAAACACCATATATTTT
NA TRBJ2-5 NA TRBV4-1 CASSQGPAEGGETQYF TGCGCCAGCAGCCAAGGACCCGCGGAGGGCGGGGAGACCCAGTACTTC
TRBD2 TRBJ2-7 NA TRBV19 CASSLLAGYYEQYF TGTGCCAGTAGTCTACTAGCGGGATACTACGAGCAGTACTTC
NA TRBJ2-5 NA TRBV19 CASSIVARGGQETQYF TGTGCCAGTAGTATAGTTGCAAGGGGTGGCCAAGAGACCCAGTACTTC
TRBD2 TRBJ2-4 NA TRBV11-2 CASSLDRGLDKNIQYF TGTGCCAGCAGCTTAGATAGGGGACTAGACAAAAACATTCAGTACTTC
NA TRBJ2-6 NA TRBV27 CASSSPSSGANVLTF TGTGCCAGCAGTTCTCCAAGCTCTGGGGCCAACGTCCTGACTTTC
NA TRBJ2-2 few TRBV19 CASGTGELFF TGTGCCAGTGGGACCGGGGAGCTGTTTTTT
TRBD1 TRBJ2-7 NA TRBV28 CASRGTGAPYEQYF TGTGCCAGCAGGGGGACAGGGGCCCCCTACGAGCAGTACTTC
TRBD2 TRBJ2-7 few TRBV29-1 CSVARSGSTYEQYF TGCAGCGTGGCCCGCAGCGGGAGTACCTACGAGCAGTACTTC
NA TRBJ1-6 NA TRBV5-1 CASSLAEDTSPLHF TGCGCCAGCAGCTTGGCCGAGGACACTTCACCCCTCCACTTT
NA TRBJ2-5 NA TRBV20-1 CSARGAETQYF TGCAGTGCCCGGGGCGCGGAGACCCAGTACTTC
TRBD1 TRBJ2-6 NA TRBV13 CASSTQGFISGANVLTF TGTGCCAGCAGCACACAGGGGTTTATCTCTGGGGCCAACGTCCTGACTTTC
NA TRBJ2-7 NA TRBV5-1 CASSPPGASEQYF TGCGCCAGCAGCCCCCCGGGGGCGAGTGAGCAGTACTTC
NA TRBJ1-2 NA TRBV6-1 CASSETGRAGRGYTF TGTGCCAGCAGTGAAACTGGGAGGGCAGGTAGGGGCTACACCTTC
NA TRBJ2-3 NA TRBV7-2 CASSLDPSTDTQYF TGTGCCAGCAGCTTAGATCCCAGCACAGATACGCAGTATTTT
NA TRBJ1-4 NA TRBV28 CASSLHRASEKLFF TGTGCCAGCAGTTTACATCGAGCAAGTGAAAAACTGTTTTTT